This record covers a single T cell receptor (beta chain). Its matching antigen is unknown. This library used roughly 0.4 ug RNA and molecular barcoded adaptors spanning alpha/delta and beta/gamma chains. One entry per CDR3 protein, called by TCRdb with MiXCR from the reads. The sample consists of approximately 61,000 distinct CDR3 sequences, approximately 19% of them appearing once. Trimming took 9 bases from V and 2 from J; bases not matched to a gene: 8. Germline V lookup: CDR1 MDHEN, CDR2 SYDVKM. The CDR3 loop spans 14 amino acids. The data were obtained in a study of read filtering for tumor transcriptome and immune sequencing. Study-level background: Revised staging placed under ten patients in R-ISS I, some 17 in II, 6 or 7 in III. Whole-transcriptome libraries were prepared after DNase treatment.

Findings and limits, study-wide: Single-read clonotypes: 80% to 90% of IR-seq clonotypes (around 4% of reads), about 75% of RNA-seq clonotypes (roughly 49% of reads).

This sequence originates from a donor aged 40 or older with multiple myeloma. The V gene is TRBV28, the J gene TRBJ2-5; 8 bases align to TRBD1. Sequenced material: a population of CD138-negative cells sorted from bone marrow. CDR3 residues: CASSGTGDQETQYF. In DNA form, the CDR3 reads TGTGCCAGTTCCGGGACAGGAGATCAAGAGACCCAGTACTTC.